Each of the 5 T cell receptor beta chains below was sequenced from the same sample in a study of cytomegalovirus exposure and HLA in healthy donors. PCR was performed using 60 Vbeta and 13 Jbeta primers. TCRdb's copy holds only in-frame clones and misses some; the assay was immunoSEQ multiplex PCR. Among 100,000 to 150,000 clones, roughly 80% were seen once, and the ten largest hold about 3.4%. Sequencing was done on a sample of PBMCs. These receptor sequences come from a man aged 25-45 years in good health and CMV-seronegative.

This clone appeared a single time. The chain recombines TRBV19 with TRBJ2-3, with TRBD2 matching over 8 bases. CDR1 LNHDA and CDR2 SQIVND come from the germline V gene (reference sequence). The CDR3 has 15 residues. V lost 2 bases, J lost 3 bases, and 4 bases stayed unmatched. CDR3 DNA sequence: TGTGCCAGTAGTATATTCGCTAGCGGGACAGATACGCAGTATTTT. Protein: CASSIFASGTDTQYF.

V is TRBV2 and J is TRBJ2-7; possible D gene TRBD1, 6 bases. The germline V and J ends were trimmed by 4 bases and 12 bases, with 22 bases remaining between them. CDR1 is SNHLY, CDR2 FYNNEI, per germline. CDR3 length: 14 amino acids. The CDR3 bases are TGTGCCAGCAGTGTGCAGGTCAACCGGGACATTGCGTACTTC. It yields the protein CASSVQVNRDIAYF.

The chain couples TRBV6-4 to TRBJ2-1; weak D call: TRBD1 (6 bases). This CDR3 spans 15 amino acids. Germline CDR1 is MRHNA and CDR2 is SNTAGT. The germline V and J ends were trimmed by 2 bases and 0 bases, with 8 bases remaining between them. The CDR3 here is CASSDKGDSYNEQFF. The CDR3 DNA reads TGTGCCAGCAGTGACAAGGGGGACTCCTACAATGAGCAGTTCTTC.

The chain has TRBV28 and TRBJ1-5, with 8 bases lining up with TRBD1. This CDR3 contains 16 residues. With V trimmed by 3 bases and J by 4 bases, 8 bases remained unmatched. Germline values: CDR1 MDHEN, CDR2 SYDVKM. CDR3 in DNA: TGTGCCAGCAGTTTTCAGGGGGCCCAAACAAATCAGCCCCAGCATTTT. This encodes CASSFQGAQTNQPQHF.

This chain uses TRBV5-1 with TRBJ1-2, with 10 bases that match TRBD1. J was trimmed by 6 bases and V by 4 bases; bases with no gene match: 3. The germline V gene has CDR1 SGHRS and CDR2 YFSETQ. The CDR3 length is 13 residues. The CDR3 coding sequence is TGCGCCAGCAGCACCGGGACAGGGGATGGCTACACCTTC. As protein: CASSTGTGDGYTF.